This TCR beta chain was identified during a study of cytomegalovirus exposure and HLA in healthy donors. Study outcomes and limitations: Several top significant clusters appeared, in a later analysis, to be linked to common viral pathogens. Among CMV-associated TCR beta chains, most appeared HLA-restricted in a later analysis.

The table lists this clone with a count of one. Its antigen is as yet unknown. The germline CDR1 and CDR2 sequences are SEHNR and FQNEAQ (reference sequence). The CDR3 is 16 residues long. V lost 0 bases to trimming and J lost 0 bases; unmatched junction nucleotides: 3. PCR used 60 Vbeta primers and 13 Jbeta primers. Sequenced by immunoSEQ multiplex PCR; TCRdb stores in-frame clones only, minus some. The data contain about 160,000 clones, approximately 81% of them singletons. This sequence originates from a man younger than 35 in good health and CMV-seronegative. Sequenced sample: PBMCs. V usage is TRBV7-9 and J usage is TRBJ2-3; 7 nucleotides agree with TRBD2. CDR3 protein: CASSLASGPSTDTQYF. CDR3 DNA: TGTGCCAGCAGCTTAGCTAGCGGGCCTAGCACAGATACGCAGTATTTT.